This TCR beta chain originates from a study of blood T cells in healthy people across ages. The authors drew around 9.4 milliliters of peripheral blood from each donor. Isolation of PBMCs gave at least 6 million cells per sample. This clonotype occurred many times. Trimming stripped 6 bases from V and 9 bases from J, with 12 bases between. The CDR3 is 12 amino acids. Germline loops: CDR1 MNHNS, CDR2 SASEGT. It was with a sample-barcoded 5' primer and a J-beta primer mix that a second PCR of about 7 to 12 cycles was run. TCRdb re-called the 5' RACE reads through MiXCR, storing one row per CDR3 protein. The sample includes fewer than 750,000 distinct CDR3 sequences, over 40% of them seen just once.

This chain links TRBV6-1 with TRBJ2-4, with TRBD1 as a possible D gene (6 bases). This clonotype was obtained from a woman of 80 years or more in good health. What was sequenced was blood. The CDR3 protein is CASSASRGIQYF. DNA of the CDR3: TGTGCCAGCAGCGCCTCCAGGGGCATTCAGTACTTC.